The rows below give T cell receptor beta chains drawn from one sample of a study of technical replicates of blood from four donors. The protocol was immunoSEQ multiplex PCR, while the TCRdb copy is restricted to in-frame clones and leaves out a portion. Of 75,000 to 100,000 clones detected, just under 95% appear once; the ten largest clones hold roughly 0.22%. The sequencing sample was made of T cells isolated from PBMCs. These receptors were taken from a human donor in good health. CDR3s include the opening cysteine and the closing phenylalanine or tryptophan.

>TRBV6-4|TRBJ2-3
CASSDQGGTDTQYF
>TRBV5-1|TRBJ1-4
CASSLPGGEKLFF
>TRBV6-1|TRBJ2-1
CASSETLKRGTGEDNEQFF
>TRBV5-1|TRBJ2-2
CASSSQTSGSWLSTGELFF
>TRBV5-4|TRBJ1-1
CASSLDRQVSGEAFF
>TRBV6-5|TRBJ1-2
CASSSDGLHGYTF
>TRBV5-1|TRBJ2-3
CASSLSEGEGSDTQYF
>TRBV5-1|TRBJ2-5
CASSLSGGSETQYF
>TRBV10-1|TRBJ2-1
CASTGTSGKGYNEQFF
>TRBV5-6|TRBJ2-7
CASSLRAGGPYEQYF
>TRBV5-4|TRBJ1-1
CASSWQMNTEAFF
>TRBV7-9|TRBJ1-2
CASSFNSNYGYTF
>TRBV7-8|TRBJ1-6
CASSLRTGRTYNSPLHF
>TRBV9|TRBJ1-1
CASSTQAGNTEAFF
>TRBV6-1|TRBJ2-7
CASLVSYEQYF
>TRBV7-9|TRBJ2-7
CASSSLYEQYF
>TRBV30|TRBJ2-1
CAWSRLAGGPYNNEQFF
>TRBV5-1|TRBJ1-2
CASSLTLSGQLYGYTF
>TRBV19|TRBJ2-1
CASSRRGATYNEQFF
>TRBV19|TRBJ1-5
CASSASLGQVSNQPQHF
>TRBV6-5|TRBJ2-7
CASSLAGEAYEQYF
>TRBV29-1|TRBJ2-1
CSPRRVAGDRVSYNEQFF
>TRBV5-1|TRBJ2-1
CASSSRTRYNEQFF
>TRBV10-1|TRBJ2-1
CANKLIKDKGRRGEQFF
>TRBV2|TRBJ2-7
CASTGRGFEQYF
>TRBV4-1|TRBJ1-1
CASSQDRDTEAFF
>TRBV7-9|TRBJ1-3
CASSSPGQGRSGNTIYF
>TRBV4-1|TRBJ2-5
CASSQGLSGFYIQETQYF
>TRBV6-1|TRBJ2-5
CASRTLLAGGTQYF
>TRBV2|TRBJ1-5
CASSIDSGSNQPQHF
>TRBV5-1|TRBJ2-5
CASSWGGEGRETQYF